The 9 T cell receptor beta chains below were found in one sample sequenced in a study of blood T cells in healthy people across ages. PCR was performed a second time for roughly 7 to 11 cycles using a sample-barcoded 5' primer and a J-beta primer mix. MiXCR, run by TCRdb on the 5' RACE reads, gives a single entry per CDR3 protein. Seen here are around 750,000 distinct CDR3 sequences, less than 70% observed once, and the top ten hold approximately 41%. Source material: blood. These receptors all stem from a man older than 75 in good health.

This chain connects TRBV27 to TRBJ2-7, with a weak D call TRBD1 (5 bases). The CDR3 is 15 residues long. CDR1 and CDR2 from the germline V gene are MNHEY and SMNVEV (reference sequence). Trimming left V 0 bases short and J 0 bases short, with 9 bases between. CDR3 protein: CASSLSRQSSYEQYF. DNA of the CDR3: TGTGCCAGCAGTTTATCGCGACAGAGCTCCTACGAGCAGTACTTC.

This clonotype was seen a handful of times. The chain combines TRBV20-1 with TRBJ2-7, with 7 bases identical to TRBD2. Trimming cost V 0 bases and J 5 bases; bases outside gene matches: 10. CDR3 length equals 15 residues. CDR1 and CDR2 (germline): DFQATT, SNEGSKA (reference sequence). The DNA of the CDR3 is TGCAGTGCTAGAGATCAGCGCGGGAGCTGGCACGAGCAGTACTTC. This sequence encodes CSARDQRGSWHEQYF.

The V gene is TRBV25-1, the J gene TRBJ2-1; D unresolved. Germline assignment: CDR1 MGHDK and CDR2 SYGVNS. With 2 bases removed from V and 5 bases from J, the gap between germline ends came to 13 bases. The CDR3 is made up of 15 amino acids. This chain's CDR3 is CASSEAGLPHNEQFF. The CDR3 nucleotides are TGTGCCAGCAGTGAAGCTGGGTTACCCCACAATGAGCAGTTCTTC.

This clonotype has more than one count but fewer than ten. Here the CDR3 reads CASSPGVGTEKLFF. The CDR3 nucleotides read TGTGCCAGCAGCCCAGGGGTCGGAACCGAAAAACTGTTTTTT. The V and J genes are TRBV2 and TRBJ1-4, with a tentative D call TRBD1 (6 bases). Germline V lookup: CDR1 SNHLY, CDR2 FYNNEI. The CDR3 runs to 14 residues. The V end lost 6 bases, the J end lost 8 bases, and 16 bases lay between the germline ends. The full variable domain, in which reference TRBV2 and TRBJ1-4 provide the parts outside the CDR3, is EPEVTQTPSHQVTQMGQEVILRCVPISNHLYFYWYRQILGQKVEFLVSFYNNEISEKSEIFDDQFSVERPDGSNFTLKIRSTKLEDSAMYFCASSPGVGTEKLFFGSGTQLSVL.

This chain links TRBV4-1 with TRBJ2-1; the D is unclear. Trimming removed 2 bases at V and 9 bases at J, with 14 bases between. This CDR3 has 14 residues. Germline CDR1 MGHRA, CDR2 YSYEKL. CDR3 in amino acids: CASSQLPVLGEQFF. In DNA form, the CDR3 reads TGCGCCAGCAGCCAACTCCCCGTTCTGGGTGAGCAGTTCTTC.

V is TRBV20-1 and J is TRBJ2-1; D perhaps matches TRBD2 (6 bases). In germline, CDR1 is DFQATT, CDR2 SNEGSKA (reference sequence). The V gene lost 2 bases and the J gene lost 9 bases, with 8 bases spanning the gap. The length of the CDR3 is 11 residues. The CDR3 DNA sequence: TGCAGTGCTAGAACTAGCACTGAGCAGTTCTTC. Amino acids: CSARTSTEQFF.

The rearrangement uses TRBV2 and TRBJ1-6; 7 bases map to TRBD1. CDR3 length: 13 residues. Germline trimming cut 11 bases from V and 4 bases from J; bases unmatched to any gene: 5. CDR1 and CDR2 from the germline V gene are SNHLY and FYNNEI. CDR3 bases: TGTGCCGGAAAGACAGGGTATAATTCACCCCTCCACTTT. It translates to CAGKTGYNSPLHF. Using reference TRBV2 and TRBJ1-6 for the parts outside the CDR3, the full variable domain is EPEVTQTPSHQVTQMGQEVILRCVPISNHLYFYWYRQILGQKVEFLVSFYNNEISEKSEIFDDQFSVERPDGSNFTLKIRSTKLEDSAMYFCAGKTGYNSPLHFGNGTRLTVT.

This clonotype was detected ten times or more. The chain joins TRBV29-1 to TRBJ2-4; D gene uncertain. Germline V gene data show CDR1 as SQVTM and CDR2 as ANQGSEA. Deletions cut 5 bases from V and 5 bases from J, with 7 bases between. The CDR3 length is 11 residues. The CDR3 coding sequence is TGCAGCGTTCGTGCCGAAAACATTCAGTACTTC. Residues: CSVRAENIQYF.

This clonotype was counted only a few times. This chain links TRBV20-1 with TRBJ1-2; 7 bases are shared with TRBD1. CDR3 length: 16 amino acids. V trimming: 6 bases; J trimming: 2 bases; junction bases outside the gene matches: 15. Germline-derived CDR1 and CDR2 are DFQATT and SNEGSKA (reference sequence). CDR3 amino acids: CSARIPPQGGNYGYTF. The CDR3 bases are TGCAGTGCCCGTATTCCCCCCCAGGGGGGAAACTATGGCTACACCTTC.